This TCR beta chain was obtained from a study of regulatory T cells in long-lasting Graves disease. About the research overall: More than 5 years of antithyroid drugs with positive TSH receptor antibodies defined persistent Graves' disease.

There are many counts of this clonotype. Library construction for TCR beta used iRepertoire HTBI primers and Arm-PCR of CDR3 regions. One entry per CDR3 protein results from TCRdb running MiXCR on the multiplex PCR reads. The sample holds more than 300,000 distinct CDR3 sequences; roughly a fifth are singletons and the top ten take over 25%. This sample's time point: persistent/refractory GD, antithyroid drugs over 5 years with positive TRAb. With RNA extracted from PBMCs as input, the TCR library was made. The germline CDR1 and CDR2 sequences are MNHEY and SVGAGI. V shed 2 bases and J 4 bases; nucleotides not matched to a gene: 4. This CDR3 spans 14 amino acids.

The starting material was peripheral blood mononuclear cells (PBMCs), obtained when the disease was refractory, from a patient treated with antithyroid drugs. This clonotype was obtained from a female donor with Graves disease. This rearrangement joins TRBV6-5 to TRBJ1-2; TRBD1 agrees at 7 bases. The CDR3 DNA reads as TGTGCCAGCAGTTACACAAGACAGGGCTATGGCTACACCTTC. It encodes CASSYTRQGYGYTF.